Listed here are 14 T cell receptor beta chains from one sample, sequenced in a study of blood T cell repertoires in COVID-19 (dated by TCRdb to about 2020). The library came from the immunoSEQ multiplex PCR assay. TCRdb stores this immuneACCESS table with in-frame sequences only. Part of the clones is absent; in the studies checked, under half of the shortfall reflects unresolved V genes, and no reason is known for the rest. Present in this sample are about 120,000 clones, approximately 70% of which were seen just once. The ten largest account for 6% to 8% of the sample. Sample: peripheral blood. The receptors stem from a woman in her sixties with acute or convalescent COVID-19.

V usage is TRBV6-6 and J usage is TRBJ1-6; D not resolved. V dropped 4 bases and J dropped 6 bases, with 7 bases sitting between them. Germline assignment: CDR1 MNHNY and CDR2 SVGAGI (reference sequence). The CDR3 spans 13 residues. The CDR3 DNA follows: TGTGCCAGCAGTTTCTTCCTTAATTCACCCCTCCACTTT. Its translation: CASSFFLNSPLHF.

Concerning this clone itself: Other DNA variants within this sample encode the same CDR3. This chain joins TRBV5-1 and TRBJ1-3; D is uncertain. Germline CDR1 reads SGHRS; CDR2 reads YFSETQ. This CDR3 is 14 amino acids long. V was shortened by 2 bases and J by 4 bases, with 10 bases between the two germline ends. DNA for the CDR3: TGCGCCAGCAGCTTACGGGGTTTGGGAAACACCATATATTTT. This translates into CASSLRGLGNTIYF. The entire variable domain, with the rest obtained from reference TRBV5-1 and TRBJ1-3, is as follows: KAGVTQTPRYLIKTRGQQVTLSCSPISGHRSVSWYQQTPGQGLQFLFEYFSETQRNKGNFPGRFSGRQFSNSRSEMNVSTLELGDSALYLCASSLRGLGNTIYFGEGSWLTVV.

The V gene is TRBV6-5, the J gene TRBJ1-5; possible D gene TRBD1, 6 bases. The CDR3 spans 13 residues. V shed 4 bases and J shed 3 bases, with 7 bases lying between them. Germline assignment: CDR1 MNHEY and CDR2 SVGAGI. The CDR3 here is CASSWGHNQPQHF. The CDR3 bases are TGTGCCAGCAGTTGGGGGCACAATCAGCCCCAGCATTTT.

The chain has TRBV27 and TRBJ1-2; D call uncertain. V shed 3 bases and J shed 2 bases, with 7 bases lying between them. CDR3 length: 13 residues. In germline, CDR1 is MNHEY, CDR2 SMNVEV (reference sequence). CDR3 loop: CASSFSENYGYTF. In DNA form, the CDR3 reads TGTGCCAGCAGTTTCTCCGAGAACTATGGCTACACCTTC.

There are a few counts of this clone. The rearrangement joins TRBV19 to TRBJ1-4; TRBD1 is a possible D gene (6 bases). Looked up from germline, CDR1 is LNHDA and CDR2 is SQIVND (reference sequence). The CDR3 spans 15 residues. With 5 bases removed from V and 5 bases from J, the gap between germline ends came to 15 bases. In DNA, the CDR3 is TGTGCCAGTAGTCGAACGACAGGAGTCAATGAAAAACTGTTTTTT. Translating it yields CASSRTTGVNEKLFF.

V and J are TRBV27 and TRBJ2-5, with D tentatively TRBD2 (7 bases). V gave up 4 bases and J gave up 5 bases, with 20 bases separating them. CDR1 is MNHEY and CDR2 is SMNVEV in the germline V gene (reference sequence). This CDR3 spans 16 amino acids. This CDR3 reads CASSYIGGALLETQYF. CDR3 coding DNA: TGTGCCAGCAGTTACATAGGGGGGGCCCTATTGGAGACCCAGTACTTC.

The chain combines TRBV6-4 with TRBJ1-6; no reliable D call. Looked up from germline, CDR1 is MRHNA and CDR2 is SNTAGT. The CDR3 totals 13 residues. V was shortened by 8 bases and J by 7 bases, with 12 bases between the two germline ends. CDR3 loop: CASSIAENSPLHF. CDR3 nucleotide sequence: TGTGCCAGCTCTATCGCGGAAAATTCACCCCTCCACTTT.

This rearrangement joins TRBV2 to TRBJ1-6; D might be TRBD1 (6 bases). CDR1 is SNHLY, CDR2 FYNNEI, per germline. CDR3 length equals 14 residues. Deletions cut 6 bases from V and 5 bases from J, with 11 bases between. The CDR3 DNA reads as TGTGCCAGCAGAGGGGACACTAATAATTCACCCCTCCACTTT. Translated: CASRGDTNNSPLHF.

The V and J genes are TRBV27 and TRBJ2-3; TRBD2 matches at 9 bases. CDR1 and CDR2 (germline): MNHEY, SMNVEV (reference sequence). V shed 7 bases and J 7 bases; nucleotides not matched to a gene: 21. CDR3 length: 18 residues. DNA of the CDR3: TGTGCCAGCACCTCCCGTCGGGAGCGGGGGGTAATAGGGAATACGCAGTATTTT. Its translation is CASTSRRERGVIGNTQYF.

This clone was counted only a few times. This chain connects TRBV7-2 to TRBJ1-4; TRBD1 matches at 8 bases. V lost 0 bases, J lost 6 bases, and 6 bases stayed unmatched. Per the germline V gene, CDR1 is SGHTA and CDR2 is FQGNSA. The CDR3 runs 16 residues. CDR3 region: CASSLATDRVDEKLFF. The CDR3 DNA is TGTGCCAGCAGCTTAGCGACGGACAGGGTTGATGAAAAACTGTTTTTT.

The chain has TRBV23-1 and TRBJ2-1, with TRBD2 matching 12 bases. TRBV23-1 is an ORF, with its function uncertain. Germline trimming cut 2 bases from V and 6 bases from J; bases unmatched to any gene: 17. The CDR3 has 20 amino acids. CDR3 in amino acids: CASSQTDRSCLAGGINEQFF. The CDR3 DNA sequence: TGCGCCAGCAGTCAAACCGACAGGTCCTGCCTAGCGGGGGGGATCAATGAGCAGTTCTTC.

The chain recombines TRBV10-3 with TRBJ2-6, with TRBD1 matching 8 bases. The CDR3 runs 17 residues. The V gene's germline CDR1 is ENHRY and CDR2 SYGVKD. V was pared by 10 bases and J by 3 bases, with 14 bases of the junction left unmatched. The CDR3, as DNA: TGTGCCACCCAGAGCGGACAGGGAGTGAGTGGGGCCAACGTCCTGACTTTC. Translating gives CATQSGQGVSGANVLTF.

V usage is TRBV5-1 and J usage is TRBJ1-2; 8 nucleotides line up with TRBD1. CDR3 length: 14 residues. V lost 7 bases and J lost 8; bases outside the gene matches: 13. CDR1 and CDR2 (germline): SGHRS, YFSETQ. CDR3 protein: CASAGGEGISGYTF. The CDR3 coding sequence is TGCGCCAGCGCAGGGGGCGAGGGCATATCAGGCTACACCTTC. The entire variable domain, with the rest obtained from reference TRBV5-1 and TRBJ1-2, is as follows: KAGVTQTPRYLIKTRGQQVTLSCSPISGHRSVSWYQQTPGQGLQFLFEYFSETQRNKGNFPGRFSGRQFSNSRSEMNVSTLELGDSALYLCASAGGEGISGYTFGSGTRLTVV.

This chain joins TRBV10-3 and TRBJ1-2; TRBD1 aligns across 7 bases. The V gene end was trimmed by 7 bases and the J gene end by 0 bases; junction bases not matched to a gene: 11. Looked up from germline, CDR1 is ENHRY and CDR2 is SYGVKD. The CDR3 extends over 16 amino acids. The CDR3 spells CAITSNSGTANYGYTF. The CDR3 coding sequence is TGTGCCATCACCTCTAACTCCGGGACAGCTAACTATGGCTACACCTTC.